Listed below are T cell receptor beta chains from one sample, sequenced in a study of long-term antiretroviral therapy in people with HIV. TCRdb's table, derived via immunoSEQ multiplex PCR, lists solely in-frame clones and lacks some. This table has roughly 42,000 clones, 85% appearing once. The sequencing used unsorted PBMCs, collected 3.1 years after starting antiretroviral therapy. The origin of the receptors is a woman between 45 and 60 years old with HIV. CDR3s include the opening cysteine and the closing phenylalanine or tryptophan. Each record gives: CDR3 DNA, CDR3 protein, clone size, V gene, CDR3 length, D gene, J gene. The D gene is left open where the match is weak. Clone size, where shown, is once, few, many, or a class for clones that have expanded.

DNA: TGTGCCAGCAGCCCGGCGGGACAGGTCTATGGCTACACCTTC
CDR3: CASSPAGQVYGYTF
size: .
V: TRBV5-6
length: 14
D: TRBD1
J: TRBJ1-2

DNA: TGTGCCAGCAGAACCCGGGACAGGGGGGCTCAGCCCCAGCATTTT
CDR3: CASRTRDRGAQPQHF
size: .
V: TRBV28
length: 15
D: TRBD1
J: TRBJ1-5

DNA: TGTGCCAGTACGGCACTCTACTCCTATAATTCACCCCTCCACTTT
CDR3: CASTALYSYNSPLHF
size: few
V: TRBV19
length: 15
D: .
J: TRBJ1-6

DNA: TGTGCCAGCAGCCAATCAGGGCGGAATTCACCCCTCCACTTT
CDR3: CASSQSGRNSPLHF
size: few
V: TRBV4-2
length: 14
D: .
J: TRBJ1-6

DNA: TGCGCCAGCAGCCAAGACCGGACAGGAAATGGAAAACTGTTTTTT
CDR3: CASSQDRTGNGKLFF
size: .
V: TRBV4-1
length: 15
D: TRBD1
J: TRBJ1-4

DNA: TGTGCCAGCACCCCGGGACAGGGTCTAATGGGTGGCTACACCTTC
CDR3: CASTPGQGLMGGYTF
size: few
V: TRBV2
length: 15
D: TRBD1
J: TRBJ1-2

DNA: TGTGCCAGCAGCCAAGTAGCGGGGGAATATGGCTACACCTTC
CDR3: CASSQVAGEYGYTF
size: .
V: TRBV4-2
length: 14
D: .
J: TRBJ1-2

DNA: TGTGCCAGCAGCTTACTCGCAGGGAAGGTCTCTGGAAACACCATATATTTT
CDR3: CASSLLAGKVSGNTIYF
size: once
V: TRBV7-6
length: 17
D: .
J: TRBJ1-3

DNA: TGTGCCAGCAGCTCCGGGCACTTAGGCACTGAAGCTTTCTTT
CDR3: CASSSGHLGTEAFF
size: .
V: TRBV5-8
length: 14
D: .
J: TRBJ1-1

DNA: TGTGCCAGCAGCCCCACTAGCGGGGGGAGCACAGATACGCAGTATTTT
CDR3: CASSPTSGGSTDTQYF
size: .
V: TRBV11-2
length: 16
D: TRBD2
J: TRBJ2-3

DNA: TGTGCCAGCAGCGTATCCGGGGCTATCTCCTACAATGAGCAGTTCTTC
CDR3: CASSVSGAISYNEQFF
size: .
V: TRBV9
length: 16
D: .
J: TRBJ2-1

DNA: TGTGCAACACGGCTAGCCGTTTACAATGAGCAGTTCTTC
CDR3: CATRLAVYNEQFF
size: .
V: TRBV18
length: 13
D: .
J: TRBJ2-1

DNA: TGTGCCATCAGTGAGGGGACCCGGGGGATGAACACTGAAGCTTTCTTT
CDR3: CAISEGTRGMNTEAFF
size: .
V: TRBV10-3
length: 16
D: .
J: TRBJ1-1